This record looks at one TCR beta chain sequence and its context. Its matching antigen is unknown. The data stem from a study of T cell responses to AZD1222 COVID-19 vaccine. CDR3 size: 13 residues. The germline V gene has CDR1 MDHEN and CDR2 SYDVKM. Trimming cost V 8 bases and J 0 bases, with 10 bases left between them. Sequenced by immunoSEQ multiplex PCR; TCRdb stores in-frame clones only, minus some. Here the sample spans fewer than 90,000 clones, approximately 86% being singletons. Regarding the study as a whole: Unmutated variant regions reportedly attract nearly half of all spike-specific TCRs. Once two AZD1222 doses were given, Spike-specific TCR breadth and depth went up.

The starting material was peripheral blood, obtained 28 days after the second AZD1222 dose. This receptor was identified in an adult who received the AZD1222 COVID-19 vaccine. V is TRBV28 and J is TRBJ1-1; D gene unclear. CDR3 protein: CASALEVNTEAFF. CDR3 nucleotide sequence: TGTGCCAGCGCCTTAGAGGTGAACACTGAAGCTTTCTTT.